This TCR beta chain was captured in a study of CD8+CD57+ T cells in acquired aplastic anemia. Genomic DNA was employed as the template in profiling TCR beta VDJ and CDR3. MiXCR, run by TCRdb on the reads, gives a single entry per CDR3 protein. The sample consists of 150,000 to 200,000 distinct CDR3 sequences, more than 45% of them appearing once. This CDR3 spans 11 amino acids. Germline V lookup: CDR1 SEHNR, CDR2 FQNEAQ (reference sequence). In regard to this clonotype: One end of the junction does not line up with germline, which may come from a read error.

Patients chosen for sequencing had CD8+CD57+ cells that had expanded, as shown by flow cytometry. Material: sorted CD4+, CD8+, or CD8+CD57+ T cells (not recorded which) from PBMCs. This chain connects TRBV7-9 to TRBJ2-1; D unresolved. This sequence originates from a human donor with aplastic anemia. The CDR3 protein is CASSLDQEQFF. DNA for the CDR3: TGCGCCAGCAGCTTGGATCAAGAGCAGTTCTTC.